This TCR beta chain was sequenced for a study of Graves' ophthalmopathy and Graves' hyperthyroidism. The study amplified TCR beta CDR3 regions using RNA transcripts. RT-PCR was first run with HTBI primers, then multiplex PCR in a second round. TCRdb itself ran the multiplex PCR reads through MiXCR, one entry per CDR3 protein. In the table there are 600,000 to 700,000 distinct CDR3 sequences, 35% to 50% of which are singletons. This CDR3 has 14 amino acids. V gave up 2 bases and J gave up 3 bases, with 14 bases separating them. CDR1 is DFQATT and CDR2 is SNEGSKA in the germline V gene (reference sequence). Among the exclusions were patients with other autoimmune diseases, uncontrolled infections, pregnancy or lactation.

This TCR came from an adult man with Graves' ophthalmopathy. This rearrangement joins TRBV20-1 to TRBJ2-7; tentatively, D is TRBD1 (5 bases). The source material was peripheral blood. CDR3 coding DNA: TGCAGTGCTAGAAATAGACAGAAACACTACGAGCAGTACTTC. The encoded protein is CSARNRQKHYEQYF.